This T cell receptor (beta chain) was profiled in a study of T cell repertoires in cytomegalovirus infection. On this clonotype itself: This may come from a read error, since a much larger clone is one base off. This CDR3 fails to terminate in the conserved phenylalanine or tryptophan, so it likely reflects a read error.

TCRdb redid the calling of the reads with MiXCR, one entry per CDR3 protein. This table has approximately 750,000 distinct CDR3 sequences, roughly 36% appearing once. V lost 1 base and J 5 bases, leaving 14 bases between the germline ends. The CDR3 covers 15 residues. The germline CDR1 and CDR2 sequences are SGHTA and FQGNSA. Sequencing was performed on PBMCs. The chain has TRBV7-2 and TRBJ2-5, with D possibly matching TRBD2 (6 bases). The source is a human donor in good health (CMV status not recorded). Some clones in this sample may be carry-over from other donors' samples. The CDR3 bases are TGTGCCAGCAGCTTAGGGGGGGTGTGGAGGGAGACCCAGTACTTA. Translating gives CASSLGGVWRETQYL.